Here is one T cell receptor (beta chain) with its context. What it recognizes is unknown. Treatment meaning: about 20 received Ad26.COV2.S at low or high dose, single or two shots; 5 received placebo; per-sample allocation not given. Samples came from day 63 after the first vaccine or placebo injection. The sample is drawn from a study of Ad26.COV2.S vaccination and SARS-CoV-2 variants. Overall study: The study gave Ad26.COV2.S intramuscularly, once or twice 56 days apart. Study-wide results and caveats: Total responses of T cells may have been underestimated by the analyses of TCR breadth and depth.

Here immunoSEQ multiplex PCR was the method, and the copy in TCRdb shows in-frame clones only, minus some. This table holds around 340,000 clones, roughly 90% found once. The specimen was peripheral blood, collected in a trial of Ad26.COV2.S vaccine versus placebo. This sequence originates from a person between 18 and 60 years old who received the Ad26.COV2.S COVID-19 vaccine or a placebo.

The CDR3 loop reads CASSPRRDSNQPQHF. The CDR3 DNA is TGTGCCAGCAGTCCCCGACGGGATAGCAATCAGCCCCAGCATTTT. This rearrangement joins TRBV6-2 or TRBV6-3 to TRBJ1-5; D gene unclear. Looked up from germline, CDR1 is MNHEY and CDR2 is SVGEGT. V was cut by 5 bases and J by 0 bases, with 11 bases left in between. The CDR3 has 15 amino acids.